Listed below are T cell receptor beta chains from one sample, sequenced in a study of blood T cell repertoires in COVID-19. This table comes from immunoSEQ multiplex PCR, and its TCRdb copy is limited to in-frame clones, with some not included. The repertoire holds roughly 300,000 clones, with 85% as singletons. Input material: peripheral blood. The receptors stem from a human donor in a cohort sampled during active COVID-19. CDR3s include the opening cysteine and the closing phenylalanine or tryptophan. D genes are given only for firm matches. Clone size is not always given. Where it is, it says once, few, many or a class for expanded clones.

length: 15
size: once
J: TRBJ2-3
D: TRBD1
V: TRBV5-4
DNA: TGTGCCAGCAGCTTGGAGGGGGCGCGTACAGATACGCAGTATTTT
CDR3: CASSLEGARTDTQYF

length: 13
size: NA
J: TRBJ2-3
D: NA
V: TRBV6-5
DNA: TGTGCCAGCAGGTTCAGTGACACAGATACGCAGTATTTT
CDR3: CASRFSDTDTQYF

length: 22
size: NA
J: TRBJ2-1
D: TRBD1
V: TRBV9
DNA: TGTGCCAGCAGCCCAGTAAGGGGGCTCGATAGGTCTACAAGAATCTCCTACAATGAGCAGTTCTTC
CDR3: CASSPVRGLDRSTRISYNEQFF

length: 14
size: NA
J: TRBJ1-2
D: TRBD1
V: TRBV15
DNA: TGTGCCACCAGCAGCGGGACAGCGTTTATTGGCTACACCTTC
CDR3: CATSSGTAFIGYTF

length: 14
size: NA
J: TRBJ1-5
D: TRBD1
V: TRBV28
DNA: TGTGCCAGCAGTTCCCGGACAGGGACTCAGCCCCAGCATTTT
CDR3: CASSSRTGTQPQHF

length: 15
size: once
J: TRBJ1-1
D: TRBD1
V: TRBV9
DNA: TGTGCCAGCAGCGTAGGGGACAGCCGACCAGTAGGGGCTTTCTTT
CDR3: CASSVGDSRPVGAFF

length: 16
size: NA
J: TRBJ2-3
D: TRBD1
V: TRBV10-3
DNA: TGTGCCATCAGTGCTGGAGGACAGGGAGCCACAGATACGCAGTATTTT
CDR3: CAISAGGQGATDTQYF

length: 15
size: many
J: TRBJ1-4
D: TRBD1
V: TRBV28
DNA: TGTGCCAGCAGTTTCGGGGACAGATCTAATGAAAAACTGTTTTTT
CDR3: CASSFGDRSNEKLFF

length: 15
size: NA
J: TRBJ2-5
D: NA
V: TRBV28
DNA: TGTGCCAGCAGTTTAGGGGCCCTAGGAGTAGAGACCCAGTACTTC
CDR3: CASSLGALGVETQYF

length: 14
size: few
J: TRBJ2-1
D: TRBD2
V: TRBV19
DNA: TGTGCCAGTACCTCCGGGAGGCCCCACAATGAGCAGTTCTTC
CDR3: CASTSGRPHNEQFF

length: 14
size: NA
J: TRBJ2-5
D: NA
V: TRBV5-4
DNA: TGTGCCAGCAGCTTGGGGGAGTTGGGTGAGACCCAGTACTTC
CDR3: CASSLGELGETQYF

length: 19
size: NA
J: TRBJ2-2
D: NA
V: TRBV15
DNA: TGTGCCACCAGCAGAAATCCACCCGCTGCTAATTCGAACACCGGGGAGCTGTTTTTT
CDR3: CATSRNPPAANSNTGELFF

length: 14
size: few
J: TRBJ2-7
D: TRBD2
V: TRBV7-9
DNA: TGTGCCAGCAGCTTAGGCGGGAGAATGGACGAGCAGTACTTC
CDR3: CASSLGGRMDEQYF

length: 14
size: few
J: TRBJ2-2
D: NA
V: TRBV13
DNA: TGTGCCAGCAGCTCCGCAGAGAACACCGGGGAGCTGTTTTTT
CDR3: CASSSAENTGELFF

length: 16
size: NA
J: TRBJ2-6
D: NA
V: TRBV5-1
DNA: TGCGCCAGCAGCTTGGCGAGGTTACCTGGGGCCAACGTCCTGACTTTC
CDR3: CASSLARLPGANVLTF

length: 16
size: NA
J: TRBJ1-4
D: NA
V: TRBV18
DNA: TGTGCCAGCTCACCAAGCCTGACTGCAACTAATGAAAAACTGTTTTTT
CDR3: CASSPSLTATNEKLFF

length: 18
size: NA
J: TRBJ1-6
D: NA
V: TRBV18
DNA: TGTGCCAGCTCACCACTAAGGCACAGAAACTCCTATAATTCACCCCTCCACTTT
CDR3: CASSPLRHRNSYNSPLHF

length: 14
size: NA
J: TRBJ2-5
D: TRBD1
V: TRBV29-1
DNA: TGCAGCGTTGTCGGGGACAGGGGGCCGGAGACCCAGTACTTC
CDR3: CSVVGDRGPETQYF

length: 15
size: NA
J: TRBJ2-2
D: TRBD1
V: TRBV6-5
DNA: TGTGCCAGCAGTTACTCTCAGGGGGTGGGCGGGGAGCTGTTTTTT
CDR3: CASSYSQGVGGELFF

length: 15
size: NA
J: TRBJ1-4
D: NA
V: TRBV11-2
DNA: TGTGCCAGCAGCTTAGCCAGGGCAACTAATGAAAAACTGTTTTTT
CDR3: CASSLARATNEKLFF

length: 15
size: NA
J: TRBJ1-5
D: TRBD1
V: TRBV7-2
DNA: TGTGCCAGCAGCTTACAACCGACAGGGTATCAGCCCCAGCATTTT
CDR3: CASSLQPTGYQPQHF

length: 15
size: few
J: TRBJ2-7
D: TRBD2
V: TRBV6-2/TRBV6-3
DNA: TGTGCCAGCAGTTACTATGGTGCGGGAGGCTACGAGCAGTACTTC
CDR3: CASSYYGAGGYEQYF

length: 14
size: NA
J: TRBJ1-2
D: NA
V: TRBV27
DNA: TGTGCCAGCAGTTTAGGTCAGGGCACCTTTGGCTACACCTTC
CDR3: CASSLGQGTFGYTF

length: 14
size: NA
J: TRBJ2-5
D: NA
V: TRBV7-9
DNA: TGTGCCAGCAGCCTACTAGACGGTCAAGAGACCCAGTACTTC
CDR3: CASSLLDGQETQYF

length: 13
size: few
J: TRBJ2-7
D: NA
V: TRBV29-1
DNA: TGCAGCGCCGGGAGCGGATCCGCAAAGGAGCAGTACTTC
CDR3: CSAGSGSAKEQYF

length: 14
size: once
J: TRBJ2-3
D: TRBD2
V: TRBV29-1
DNA: TGCAGCGTCGCCACAGCGGGGACCACAGATACGCAGTATTTT
CDR3: CSVATAGTTDTQYF